One sample yielded the 32 T cell receptor beta chains listed below, sequenced in a study of cytomegalovirus exposure and HLA in healthy donors. PCR involved 60 Vbeta and 13 Jbeta primers. Profiled with immunoSEQ multiplex PCR; TCRdb holds only in-frame clones, not every one. The repertoire holds under 200,000 clones, roughly 82% seen once, with roughly 2.8% in the top ten. The sequencing input was PBMCs. The origin of the receptors is a woman in her forties or fifties in good health and CMV-seropositive.

This clone occurred a few times. The chain recombines TRBV20-1 with TRBJ2-5, with 7 bases fitting TRBD2. With V trimmed by 3 bases and J by 5 bases, 0 bases remained unmatched. Germline lookup yields CDR1 DFQATT and CDR2 SNEGSKA (reference sequence). The CDR3 has 11 amino acids. CDR3 amino acids: CSASGGETQYF. CDR3 nucleotide sequence: TGCAGTGCTAGCGGGGGGGAGACCCAGTACTTC.

This sequence joins TRBV6-1 and TRBJ1-6; TRBD1 matches at 9 bases. The CDR3 sequence is 20 residues long. The germline V gene encodes CDR1 MNHNS and CDR2 SASEGT. Trimming took 3 bases from V and 1 from J; bases not matched to a gene: 13. Written as DNA, the CDR3 is TGTGCCAGCAGTGATATTTCCGGGACAGGGCTCTCTTCCTATAATTCACCCCTCCACTTT. Its translation: CASSDISGTGLSSYNSPLHF.

Notes on this clone: Other DNA sequences in this specimen translate into the identical CDR3. The J gene is TRBJ2-6, the V gene TRBV18, with D possibly matching TRBD1 (6 bases). V was trimmed by 3 bases and J by 1 base, leaving 7 bases between them. Germline CDR1 and CDR2: KGHSH and LQKENI. The CDR3 totals 15 residues. CDR3 sequence reads: CASSPTGSGANVLTF. The DNA of the CDR3 is TGTGCCAGCTCACCCACAGGGTCTGGGGCCAACGTCCTGACTTTC.

Comment on this clone: Distinct nucleotide sequences in the sample also encode this CDR3. The chain couples TRBV7-2 to TRBJ1-6; D gene ambiguous. The CDR3 extends over 15 amino acids. With 2 bases removed from V and 7 bases from J, the gap between germline ends came to 12 bases. Per the germline V gene, CDR1 is SGHTA and CDR2 is FQGNSA. CDR3 region: CASSLRAVPNSPLHF. Here the CDR3 DNA reads TGTGCCAGCAGCTTACGTGCAGTTCCAAATTCACCCCTCCACTTT.

V is TRBV10-3 and J is TRBJ2-2, with D possibly being TRBD2 (5 bases). This CDR3 contains 13 residues. V was trimmed by 8 bases and J by 6 bases, leaving 13 bases between them. The V gene's germline CDR1 is ENHRY and CDR2 SYGVKD. The CDR3 DNA follows: TGTGCCATCGCAGAGGGAATGGCCGGGGAGCTGTTTTTT. This encodes CAIAEGMAGELFF.

The chain links TRBV15 to TRBJ2-3; 11 bases line up with TRBD2. V dropped 3 bases and J dropped 4; count of bases not matched to a gene: 12. The CDR3 loop spans 18 amino acids. The V gene's germline CDR1 is LNHNV and CDR2 YYDKDF (reference sequence). CDR3 amino acids: CATSSSFIAGGRADTQYF. The CDR3 region has the DNA TGTGCCACCAGCAGTTCCTTTATAGCGGGGGGGCGGGCAGATACGCAGTATTTT.

The J gene is TRBJ1-2, the V gene TRBV2; no clear D gene. CDR3 length equals 13 residues. Germline V gene data show CDR1 as SNHLY and CDR2 as FYNNEI. Trimming took off 4 bases at V and 3 bases at J, with 9 bases between the two ends. In DNA, the CDR3 is TGTGCCAGCAGTGCTAGTTTGGACTATGGCTACACCTTC. It translates to CASSASLDYGYTF.

V is TRBV11-1 and J is TRBJ1-5; 10 bases agree with TRBD1. With 3 bases clipped from V and 6 bases from J, the junction kept 2 bases outside the gene matches. The germline V gene has CDR1 SGHAT and CDR2 FQDESV (reference sequence). The CDR3 totals 14 residues. CDR3 coding DNA: TGTGCCAGCAGCTTGGGGGACAGGGGTCAGCCCCAGCATTTT. Protein product: CASSLGDRGQPQHF. The variable domain in full, with the rest retrieved from reference TRBV11-1 and TRBJ1-5, is EAEVAQSPRYKITEKSQAVAFWCDPISGHATLYWYRQILGQGPELLVQFQDESVVDDSQLPKDRFSAERLKGVDSTLKIQPAELGDSAMYLCASSLGDRGQPQHFGDGTRLSIL.

A single count supports this clone. V usage is TRBV28 and J usage is TRBJ1-2, with 7 bases that match TRBD1. The germline V gene encodes CDR1 MDHEN and CDR2 SYDVKM. The J segment lost 8 bases and the V segment lost 4 bases, leaving 10 bases of the junction unmatched. This CDR3 is 14 amino acids long. The CDR3 protein is CASSSTGIVVGYTF. In nucleotides, the CDR3 is TGTGCCAGCAGTTCGACAGGGATTGTGGTGGGCTACACCTTC.

This chain uses TRBV10-3 with TRBJ2-7; 9 bases line up with TRBD1. The J segment lost 0 bases and the V segment lost 6 bases, leaving 3 bases of the junction unmatched. This CDR3 region has 14 residues. Per germline, CDR1 ENHRY and CDR2 SYGVKD. The chain's CDR3 is CAIRGTGSSYEQYF. The CDR3 DNA is TGTGCCATCAGGGGGACAGGGAGCTCCTACGAGCAGTACTTC.

The chain couples TRBV2 to TRBJ2-3; 10 bases align to TRBD2. The CDR3 sequence is 15 residues long. The J segment lost 5 bases and the V segment lost 2 bases, leaving 4 bases of the junction unmatched. Germline lookup yields CDR1 SNHLY and CDR2 FYNNEI. Here the CDR3 reads CASSERGLALDTQYF. CDR3 DNA: TGTGCCAGCAGTGAACGGGGACTAGCGTTAGATACGCAGTATTTT.

The table lists this clone with a count of one. The chain is built from TRBV5-1 and TRBJ2-5; 11 bases fit TRBD2. The CDR3 runs to 16 residues. V was pared by 3 bases and J by 4 bases, with 8 bases of the junction left unmatched. Germline lookup yields CDR1 SGHRS and CDR2 YFSETQ. CDR3 in amino acids: CASSSDSGGARETQYF. The CDR3 DNA is TGCGCCAGCAGCTCCGATAGCGGGGGGGCCCGAGAGACCCAGTACTTC.

A remark on this clone: One end of the junction does not line up with germline, which may come from a read error. At the DNA level, this CDR3 is encoded by other sequences in the same sample as well. The V call is TRBV2, the J call TRBJ1-5; 7 positions agree with TRBD1. Germline V CDR1 and CDR2: SNHLY, FYNNEI. The CDR3 is 15 residues long. DNA for the CDR3: TGTGCCAGCACGGGCGCCTCAGGGGGGAATCAGCCCCAGCACTTT. Residues: CASTGASGGNQPQHF.

The V gene is TRBV10-3, the J gene TRBJ2-3; 13 positions match TRBD2. CDR1 is ENHRY and CDR2 is SYGVKD in the germline V gene. The CDR3 consists of 16 residues. V lost 6 bases, J lost 0 bases, and 3 bases stayed unmatched. In nucleotides, the CDR3 is TGTGCCATCAGCCAGGGACTAGCGGGGAGCACAGATACGCAGTATTTT. This sequence encodes CAISQGLAGSTDTQYF.

The rearrangement joins TRBV27 to TRBJ2-3, with no clear D. Germline V CDR1 and CDR2: MNHEY, SMNVEV (reference sequence). V lost 3 bases to trimming and J lost 2 bases, with 9 bases between them. This CDR3 comprises 14 residues. The CDR3, as DNA: TGTGCCAGCAGTTTGATTAGTCTCACAGATACGCAGTATTTT. Its translation is CASSLISLTDTQYF.

The rearrangement joins TRBV4-2 to TRBJ2-3, with a possible D match to TRBD2 (5 bases). The length of the CDR3 is 16 residues. Trimming pared 4 bases from V and 0 bases from J, leaving 14 bases between. Looked up from germline, CDR1 is LGHNA and CDR2 is YNFKEQ. CDR3 in amino acids: CASSPRDYASTDTQYF. The CDR3, as DNA: TGTGCCAGCAGCCCCCGGGATTACGCTAGCACAGATACGCAGTATTTT.

Remarks on this clone: Other nucleotide sequences in the sample specify the same CDR3. The chain is built from TRBV7-6 and TRBJ2-5; TRBD1 matches 8 bases. The CDR3 contains 13 residues. Germline V gene sequence: CDR1 SGHVS, CDR2 FNYEAQ. V lost 5 bases, J lost 5 bases, and 4 bases stayed unmatched. As DNA, the CDR3 is TGTGCCAGCAGCGCAAGACAGGGGGAGACCCAGTACTTC. Protein sequence: CASSARQGETQYF.

Note on this clone: A junction end diverges from the germline sequence, so it may reflect a read error. This sequence joins TRBV6-5 and TRBJ1-2; D might be TRBD1 (6 bases). CDR1 is MNHEY, CDR2 SVGAGI, per germline. The CDR3 is made up of 13 amino acids. The CDR3 is CASSPPTGTSIYF. CDR3 nucleotides: TGTGCCAGCAGTCCCCCAACCGGGACATCGATCTACTTC.

As regards this clone: One junction end does not reproduce the germline sequence, and a read error may be involved. The chain is built from TRBV7-3 and TRBJ2-2; TRBD2 agrees at 12 bases. There are 21 residues in the CDR3. In germline, CDR1 is SGHTA, CDR2 FQGTGA. The CDR3 coding sequence is TGTGCCAGCAGCCTACGCCCTAGCGGGGGGGCCCTGACTGCGAAAACCGGGGAGCTGTTTTTT. This encodes CASSLRPSGGALTAKTGELFF.

V gene TRBV18 combines with J gene TRBJ2-1; 9 bases align to TRBD1. Germline V CDR1 and CDR2: KGHSH, LQKENI. J lost 7 bases, V lost 5 bases, and 6 bases had no gene match. This CDR3 comprises 14 residues. The CDR3 region is CASSTGTGRNEQFF. Here the CDR3 DNA reads TGTGCCAGCTCAACCGGGACAGGGAGAAATGAGCAGTTCTTC.

This sequence joins TRBV4-2 and TRBJ1-1; D uncertain. From germline, CDR1 is LGHNA and CDR2 YNFKEQ. This CDR3 has 14 residues. V gave up 0 bases and J gave up 6 bases, with 11 bases separating them. The CDR3 is CASSQDPRQAEAFF. As DNA, the CDR3 is TGTGCCAGCAGCCAAGATCCCCGTCAGGCTGAAGCTTTCTTT.

The chain couples TRBV6-6 to TRBJ2-1; D possibly corresponds to TRBD1 (6 bases). The CDR3 is 15 residues long. Trimming took off 0 bases at V and 6 bases at J, with 12 bases between the two ends. The germline gives CDR1 MNHNY, CDR2 SVGAGI (reference sequence). CDR3 sequence: CASSYSTTGFNEQFF. CDR3 nucleotides: TGTGCCAGCAGTTACTCGACGACAGGTTTCAATGAGCAGTTCTTC.

The chain recombines TRBV29-1 with TRBJ2-1; 7 bases agree with TRBD2. Germline assignment: CDR1 SQVTM and CDR2 ANQGSEA. The V segment lost 6 bases and the J segment 8 bases; nucleotides outside the gene matches: 10. The CDR3 extends over 13 amino acids. The CDR3: CSVIAGPDHEQFF. CDR3 DNA: TGCAGCGTCATAGCGGGCCCGGACCATGAGCAGTTCTTC.

DNA for the CDR3: TGTGCCAGTAGTATGTTAGGGGGAAATCAGCCCCAGCATTTT. This codes for CASSMLGGNQPQHF. The rearrangement joins TRBV19 to TRBJ1-5; D might be TRBD1 (6 bases). V was clipped by 3 bases and J by 4 bases, with 10 bases between them. Per the germline V gene, CDR1 is LNHDA and CDR2 is SQIVND (reference sequence). This CDR3 has 14 amino acids.

J is TRBJ2-7 and V is TRBV7-9, with TRBD2 matching over 8 bases. The J call may not be correct, given that the DNA end is closer to TRBJ2-5. The germline V gene has CDR1 SEHNR and CDR2 FQNEAQ (reference sequence). This CDR3 has 17 amino acids. The CDR3 coding sequence is TGTGCCAGCAGCTTAGCGTTGGCGGGGGGCCGGGGAGAGACCCAGTACTTC. Protein product: CASSLALAGGRGETQYF.

This chain links TRBV7-8 with TRBJ1-4, with 9 bases aligning to TRBD1. Losses at the gene ends were 2 bases for V and 1 base for J; bases not matched to a gene: 8. The germline V gene encodes CDR1 SGHVS and CDR2 FQNEAQ. The CDR3 length is 18 residues. CDR3 nucleotide sequence: TGTGCCAGCAGCTTATCCGGGACAGGGACCATAACTAATGAAAAACTGTTTTTT. It translates to CASSLSGTGTITNEKLFF.

The chain employs TRBV5-1 and TRBJ1-4; D ambiguous. The CDR3 is made up of 15 amino acids. V was trimmed by 0 bases and J by 1 base, leaving 7 bases between them. The germline V gene has CDR1 SGHRS and CDR2 YFSETQ. DNA of the CDR3: TGCGCCAGCAGCTTGGATCCAGGAACTAATGAAAAACTGTTTTTT. Amino acid sequence: CASSLDPGTNEKLFF.

The V gene is TRBV2, the J gene TRBJ1-5, with a tentative D call TRBD1 (6 bases). This CDR3 has 15 residues. CDR1 SNHLY and CDR2 FYNNEI come from the germline V gene. Deletions cut 2 bases from V and 3 bases from J, with 11 bases between. CDR3 nucleotide sequence: TGTGCCAGCAGTGAAATGGACAGTCTCAATCAGCCCCAGCATTTT. Translated: CASSEMDSLNQPQHF.

The CDR3 DNA reads as TGTGCCAGCAGTCCCCTGGGGGGGGCTGGGAATGAGCAGTTCTTC. Its translation is CASSPLGGAGNEQFF. The chain uses TRBV28 and TRBJ2-1, with a tentative D call TRBD2 (7 bases). Germline values: CDR1 MDHEN, CDR2 SYDVKM. V was shortened by 5 bases and J by 7 bases, with 18 bases between the two germline ends. The CDR3 contains 15 residues.

This chain uses TRBV6-5 with TRBJ2-7; TRBD1 might be the D (6 bases). The CDR3 is 14 residues long. The germline V gene has CDR1 MNHEY and CDR2 SVGAGI. Deletions cut 5 bases from V and 5 bases from J, with 16 bases between. Here the CDR3 reads CASSETGRGDEQYF. In DNA form, the CDR3 reads TGTGCCAGCAGTGAAACCGGCAGGGGTGACGAGCAGTACTTC.

The J gene is TRBJ2-2, the V gene TRBV7-9, with 12 positions matching TRBD2. The CDR3 totals 16 residues. In germline, CDR1 is SEHNR, CDR2 FQNEAQ (reference sequence). V was clipped by 2 bases and J by 7 bases; unmatched bases: 5. The CDR3 reads CASSLRLAGAGGELFF. The CDR3 DNA reads as TGTGCCAGCAGCTTAAGACTAGCGGGGGCTGGCGGGGAGCTGTTTTTT.

CDR3 sequence (DNA): TGTGCCAGCAGTGGAATAGCGGGGGGACAAGAGACCCAGTACTTC. It specifies CASSGIAGGQETQYF. This chain connects TRBV6-5 to TRBJ2-5, with TRBD2 identical over 10 bases. The CDR3 has 15 residues. V was pared by 5 bases and J by 2 bases, with 5 bases of the junction left unmatched. The germline gives CDR1 MNHEY, CDR2 SVGAGI.